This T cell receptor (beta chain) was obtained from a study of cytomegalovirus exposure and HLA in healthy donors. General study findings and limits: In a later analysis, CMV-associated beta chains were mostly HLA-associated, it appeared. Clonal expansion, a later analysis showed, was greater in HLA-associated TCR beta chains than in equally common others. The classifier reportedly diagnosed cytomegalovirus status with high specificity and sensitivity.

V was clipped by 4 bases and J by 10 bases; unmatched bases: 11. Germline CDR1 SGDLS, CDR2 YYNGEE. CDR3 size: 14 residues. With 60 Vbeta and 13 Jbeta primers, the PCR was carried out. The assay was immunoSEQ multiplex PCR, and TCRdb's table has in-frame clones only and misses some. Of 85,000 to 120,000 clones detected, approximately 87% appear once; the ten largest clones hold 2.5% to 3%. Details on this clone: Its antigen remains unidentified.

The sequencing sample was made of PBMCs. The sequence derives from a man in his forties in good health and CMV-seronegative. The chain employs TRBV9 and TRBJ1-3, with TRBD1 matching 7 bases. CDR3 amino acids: CASSPRQGWSTIYF. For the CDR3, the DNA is TGTGCCAGCAGCCCACGACAGGGATGGTCGACCATATATTTT.